Below are 32 T cell receptor beta chains sequenced from a single sample in a study of PD-L1 blockade in urothelial cancer. Clones were sequenced by immunoSEQ multiplex PCR, and TCRdb holds only the in-frame ones, with some missing. This table holds 29,000 or so clones, around 87% found once. Sequences were derived from PBMCs, sampled around atezolizumab (anti-PD-L1) treatment. These receptors all stem from a man aged 45-65 years with urothelial cancer.

This clone has more than one count but fewer than ten. The chain carries TRBV10-3 and TRBJ2-6; 9 nucleotides match TRBD1. V trimming: 2 bases; J trimming: 2 bases; junction bases outside the gene matches: 4. Germline CDR1 reads ENHRY; CDR2 reads SYGVKD. This CDR3 is built from 17 residues. The DNA of the CDR3 is TGTGCCATCAGTGAGACTAGACAGGGGGCTGGGGCCAACGTCCTGACTTTC. The encoded protein is CAISETRQGAGANVLTF.

The rearrangement joins TRBV11-2 to TRBJ1-2; 10 nucleotides match TRBD1. Trimming at V came to 4 bases and at J to 7 bases, leaving 6 bases not matched to a gene. Germline V gene data show CDR1 as SGHAT and CDR2 as FQNNGV. The CDR3 has 14 amino acids. The DNA for the CDR3 is TGTGCCAGCAGCTCTATCCGGGACAGGGGTGGCTACACCTTC. Its protein product is CASSSIRDRGGYTF.

The V gene is TRBV7-2, the J gene TRBJ2-1, with D tentatively TRBD2 (6 bases). The CDR3 runs to 16 residues. V was cut by 3 bases and J by 0 bases, with 12 bases left in between. Germline lookup yields CDR1 SGHTA and CDR2 FQGNSA. CDR3 bases: TGTGCCAGCAGCTTCTTAACTAGCACCTCCTACAATGAGCAGTTCTTC. Translation gives CASSFLTSTSYNEQFF.

This chain uses TRBV2 with TRBJ2-7, with TRBD1 matching over 8 bases. The CDR3 is 14 residues long. The germline CDR1 and CDR2 sequences are SNHLY and FYNNEI. Trimming at V came to 1 base and at J to 2 bases, leaving 1 base not matched to a gene. DNA of the CDR3: TGTGCCAGCAGTGAAGAGACAGGGGCCTACGAGCAGTACTTC. Its protein product is CASSEETGAYEQYF. Supplemented by reference TRBV2 and TRBJ2-7, the full variable domain reads EPEVTQTPSHQVTQMGQEVILRCVPISNHLYFYWYRQILGQKVEFLVSFYNNEISEKSEIFDDQFSVERPDGSNFTLKIRSTKLEDSAMYFCASSEETGAYEQYFGPGTRLTVT.

The gene calls are TRBV28 and TRBJ1-2; no clear D gene. Trimming removed 5 bases at V and 7 bases at J, with 11 bases between. The CDR3 totals 12 residues. Germline V lookup: CDR1 MDHEN, CDR2 SYDVKM. CDR3 residues: CASSPTDAGYTF. CDR3 nucleotides: TGTGCCAGCAGTCCCACAGACGCTGGCTACACCTTC.

The J gene is TRBJ2-2, the V gene TRBV6-4, with 10 nucleotides matching TRBD1. The length of the CDR3 is 16 residues. The germline V gene has CDR1 MRHNA and CDR2 SNTAGT. The V and J ends lost 6 bases and 4 bases, in that order; junction bases with no gene match: 8. In DNA form, the CDR3 reads TGTGCCAGCAGCAGGAGGACAGGGGGTTCCACCGGGGAGCTGTTTTTT. Translated: CASSRRTGGSTGELFF.

The chain recombines TRBV27 with TRBJ2-3, with 11 bases identical to TRBD1. J was trimmed by 8 bases and V by 5 bases; bases with no gene match: 9. Germline values: CDR1 MNHEY, CDR2 SMNVEV (reference sequence). The CDR3 is made up of 15 amino acids. The DNA for the CDR3 is TGTGCCAGCAGTCAGAGGGGACAGGGGGTGGGTACGCAGTATTTT. Its protein is CASSQRGQGVGTQYF.

This chain joins TRBV5-1 and TRBJ2-1; 7 bases are shared with TRBD2. With V trimmed by 4 bases and J by 2 bases, 9 bases remained unmatched. The germline gives CDR1 SGHRS, CDR2 YFSETQ. This CDR3 is built from 16 residues. In DNA, the CDR3 is TGCGCCAGCAGCCCGACCCTAGCGGCCACCTACAATGAGCAGTTCTTC. Protein: CASSPTLAATYNEQFF.

The CDR3 spells CASSQSGDRASGNTIYF. CDR3 DNA: TGCGCCAGCAGTCAATCGGGGGACAGGGCCTCTGGAAACACCATATATTTT. J is TRBJ1-3 and V is TRBV23-1; 9 nucleotides line up with TRBD1. TRBV23-1 is an open reading frame whose function is uncertain. The trim removed 0 bases at V and 0 bases at J, leaving 3 bases unmatched. CDR3 size: 17 residues.

The chain uses TRBV11-2 and TRBJ1-1, with D possibly TRBD1 on 5 matching bases. V shed 2 bases and J shed 6 bases, with 13 bases lying between them. Germline-derived CDR1 and CDR2 are SGHAT and FQNNGV. The CDR3 is 14 amino acids. The CDR3 loop reads CASSLNQGGAEAFF. The CDR3 coding sequence is TGTGCCAGCAGCTTAAACCAGGGAGGCGCTGAAGCTTTCTTT.

This clone has only a few counts. The gene calls are TRBV6-1 and TRBJ2-1, with 11 bases fitting TRBD2. The ends lost 7 bases at V and 5 bases at J; junction bases unmatched: 7. Germline CDR1 MNHNS, CDR2 SASEGT. This CDR3 spans 15 amino acids. CDR3 coding DNA: TGTGCCAGCACTAGACTAGCGGGGAAGGACAATGAGCAGTTCTTC. Its protein product is CASTRLAGKDNEQFF.

The chain is built from TRBV30 and TRBJ2-2; 16 nucleotides match TRBD2. Trimming took 4 bases from V and 4 from J; bases not matched to a gene: 6. This CDR3 is built from 17 residues. The germline gives CDR1 GTSNPN, CDR2 SVGIG (reference sequence). The CDR3 DNA is TGTGCCTGGAACCCGGGACTAGCGGGAGGGGGCACCGGGGAGCTGTTTTTT. It is translated as CAWNPGLAGGGTGELFF.

This chain joins TRBV7-8 and TRBJ1-5; no clear D gene. This CDR3 has 15 residues. The germline CDR1 and CDR2 sequences are SGHVS and FQNEAQ. Deletions cut 1 base from V and 9 bases from J, with 16 bases between. The CDR3 sequence: CASSLVGADAGPQHF. The CDR3 coding sequence is TGTGCCAGCAGCTTAGTAGGTGCCGACGCGGGGCCCCAGCATTTT.

The V and J genes are TRBV10-2 and TRBJ2-2; TRBD1 is a possible D gene (6 bases). The CDR3 has 14 amino acids. CDR1 and CDR2 (germline): WSHSY, SAAADI. V was trimmed by 4 bases and J by 4 bases, leaving 10 bases between them. CDR3 nucleotides: TGCGCCAGCAGTGCTGGGGGCGGCACCGGGGAGCTGTTTTTT. Its translation is CASSAGGGTGELFF.

The V and J genes are TRBV5-8 and TRBJ1-5; 7 bases agree with TRBD1. V lost 6 bases to trimming and J lost 0 bases; unmatched junction nucleotides: 6. The CDR3 has 15 residues. In germline, CDR1 is SGHTS, CDR2 YDEGEE. As DNA, the CDR3 is TGTGCCAGCAACTTACAGGGGTATAGCAATCAGCCCCAGCATTTT. This encodes CASNLQGYSNQPQHF.

The chain carries TRBV9 and TRBJ2-7, with TRBD2 identical over 10 bases. After removal of 8 bases from V and 0 bases from J, the junction contained 5 bases not matched to a gene. CDR1 and CDR2 from the germline V gene are SGDLS and YYNGEE. This CDR3 is built from 14 residues. As DNA, the CDR3 is TGTGCCAGTTCTCTAGCGGGAGCCTCCTACGAGCAGTACTTC. Translating it yields CASSLAGASYEQYF.

The chain couples TRBV19 to TRBJ2-5; the match to TRBD1 covers 9 bases. The CDR3 totals 15 residues. V shed 3 bases and J 2 bases; nucleotides not matched to a gene: 4. Germline loops: CDR1 LNHDA, CDR2 SQIVND (reference sequence). The CDR3 is CASSMNRGQQETQYF. CDR3 bases: TGTGCCAGTAGTATGAACAGGGGGCAGCAAGAGACCCAGTACTTC.

The rearrangement uses TRBV5-1 and TRBJ1-3; D gene uncertain. This CDR3 has 15 residues. Germline V lookup: CDR1 SGHRS, CDR2 YFSETQ. Trimming left V 4 bases short and J 0 bases short, with 11 bases between. This CDR3 reads CASSQDPSSGNTIYF. CDR3 DNA: TGCGCCAGCAGCCAAGACCCTAGCTCTGGAAACACCATATATTTT.

The chain has TRBV7-9 and TRBJ2-4; D may be TRBD2 (6 bases). The V gene's germline CDR1 is SEHNR and CDR2 FQNEAQ (reference sequence). The V end was cut by 6 bases, the J end by 5 bases, with 8 bases between. The CDR3 is 12 amino acids. CDR3 bases: TGTGCCAGCAGTTCGGGGGAAAACATTCAGTACTTC. It codes for CASSSGENIQYF.

The chain is built from TRBV28 and TRBJ2-7; D uncertain. The CDR3 spans 11 residues. V dropped 8 bases and J dropped 3 bases, with 8 bases sitting between them. Germline V CDR1 and CDR2: MDHEN, SYDVKM. The CDR3 bases are TGTGCCAGCGCACAGAGCTACGAGCAGTACTTC. Protein: CASAQSYEQYF.

In this sample, this clone turned up a few times. The V gene is TRBV12-5, the J gene TRBJ2-7; D gene unclear. In germline, CDR1 is LGHNT, CDR2 FRNRAP. V dropped 0 bases and J dropped 1 base, with 13 bases sitting between them. The CDR3 runs 16 residues. This CDR3 reads CASGLVESPGSYEQYF. DNA for the CDR3: TGTGCTAGTGGTTTGGTAGAAAGCCCCGGGTCCTACGAGCAGTACTTC.

The chain joins TRBV28 to TRBJ1-5, with TRBD1 matching 7 bases. The V gene's germline CDR1 is MDHEN and CDR2 SYDVKM. This CDR3 is 14 amino acids long. V trimming: 5 bases; J trimming: 3 bases; junction bases outside the gene matches: 4. In DNA, the CDR3 is TGTGCCAGCAGTCCTGACAGGGTCAATCAGCCCCAGCATTTT. Amino acid sequence: CASSPDRVNQPQHF.

This clone was counted once. V and J are TRBV7-2 and TRBJ2-1; 11 bases match TRBD2. J lost 5 bases, V lost 1 base, and 1 base had no gene match. Germline V gene data show CDR1 as SGHTA and CDR2 as FQGNSA. There are 15 residues in the CDR3. The CDR3 DNA follows: TGTGCCAGCAGCTTAGTAGCGGGAGGGAACAATGAGCAGTTCTTC. Translating it yields CASSLVAGGNNEQFF.

Remarks on this clone: One end of the junction does not line up with germline, which may come from a read error. The chain joins TRBV19 to TRBJ2-1; 9 positions agree with TRBD2. The germline gives CDR1 LNHDA, CDR2 SQIVND (reference sequence). The CDR3 consists of 16 residues. The CDR3 coding sequence is TGTGCCAGTAATATAAGGTTTTCTAGCGGGATCTATGAGCAGTTCTTC. It encodes CASNIRFSSGIYEQFF.

CDR3 DNA: TGTGCCAGCTCACCGGGGACTAGCGGGGGCCTGAACACCGGGGAGCTGTTTTTT. Amino acids: CASSPGTSGGLNTGELFF. The chain combines TRBV18 with TRBJ2-2; 14 bases map to TRBD2. The ends lost 3 bases at V and 1 base at J; junction bases unmatched: 4. The germline gives CDR1 KGHSH, CDR2 LQKENI. The CDR3 has 18 residues.

The chain recombines TRBV27 with TRBJ2-1; a weak D match, TRBD2 (7 bases). The CDR3 loop spans 13 amino acids. The ends were cut back, 1 base at V and 12 bases at J, with 13 bases in the middle. Germline loops: CDR1 MNHEY, CDR2 SMNVEV (reference sequence). The CDR3 reads CASSLLGGGGQFF. DNA of the CDR3: TGTGCCAGCAGTTTATTGGGAGGGGGAGGGCAGTTCTTC.

CDR3 protein: CASRKGAGSTDTQYF. CDR3 bases: TGTGCCAGCAGGAAAGGGGCAGGGAGCACAGATACGCAGTATTTT. The V gene is TRBV25-1, the J gene TRBJ2-3; possibly TRBD1 for D (5 bases). V was trimmed by 6 bases and J by 0 bases, leaving 13 bases between them. Germline CDR1 reads MGHDK; CDR2 reads SYGVNS. This CDR3 is built from 15 residues.

V is TRBV6-6 and J is TRBJ2-7; D is uncertain. The CDR3 spans 12 residues. Trimming took 6 bases from V and 3 from J, leaving 9 bases between them. Germline-derived CDR1 and CDR2 are MNHNY and SVGAGI (reference sequence). This chain's CDR3 is CASSPSIYEQYF. The CDR3, as DNA: TGTGCCAGCAGCCCGAGTATCTACGAGCAGTACTTC.

The rearrangement joins TRBV7-6 to TRBJ2-5; 9 bases line up with TRBD2. Trimming cost V 1 base and J 1 base; bases outside gene matches: 4. The CDR3 loop spans 16 amino acids. Per germline, CDR1 SGHVS and CDR2 FNYEAQ. Here the CDR3 DNA reads TGTGCCAGCAGCTTAGTCGGGACTAGCCCCCAAGAGACCCAGTACTTC. It is translated as CASSLVGTSPQETQYF.

This clone was detected a few times. This chain uses TRBV10-3 with TRBJ2-7, with 8 positions matching TRBD2. In germline, CDR1 is ENHRY, CDR2 SYGVKD. Trimming cost V 10 bases and J 1 base; bases outside gene matches: 9. The CDR3 totals 14 residues. Here the CDR3 DNA reads TGTGCCACCCGGACAACTAGCGGTTCCTACGAGCAGTACTTC. Protein: CATRTTSGSYEQYF.

Details on this clone: At one end, the junction sequence differs from germline, possibly due to a read error. The gene calls are TRBV7-7 and TRBJ2-5; 7 bases fit TRBD2. The CDR3 runs 14 residues. Germline V lookup: CDR1 SSHAT, CDR2 FNYEAQ (reference sequence). The CDR3 sequence is CASSPRTRQETQYF. Here the CDR3 DNA reads TGTGCTAGCAGCCCCCGGACTAGGCAAGAGACCCAGTACTTC.

This chain connects TRBV27 to TRBJ2-3; 10 nucleotides align to TRBD2. There are 14 residues in the CDR3. Trimming at V came to 2 bases and at J to 6 bases, leaving 2 bases not matched to a gene. Per the germline V gene, CDR1 is MNHEY and CDR2 is SMNVEV (reference sequence). CDR3 region: CASSLSGRGDTQYF. CDR3 bases: TGTGCCAGCAGTTTAAGCGGGAGGGGCGATACGCAGTATTTT.